These 22 T cell receptor beta chains share one sample of origin, sequenced in a study of blood T cell repertoires in COVID-19 (dated by TCRdb to about 2020). The receptor library was made with the immunoSEQ multiplex PCR assay. Entries here come from immuneACCESS through TCRdb and include only in-frame sequences with V and J called. Some clones fail to appear in such tables; in the studies checked, an unresolved V gene covers under half of the shortfall, and the cause of the remainder is unknown. For this sample the table gives some 190,000 clones, of which roughly 85% were detected only once. The top ten constitute around 8% of the sample. Sequenced: peripheral blood. All receptors derive from a woman aged 55-70 years with acute or convalescent COVID-19.

The CDR3, as DNA: TGTGCCAGCTCACCACTCCGGGGAGGGAACACCATATATTTT. Amino acids: CASSPLRGGNTIYF. The chain combines TRBV18 with TRBJ1-3; D not resolved. V lost 1 base, J lost 7 bases, and 11 bases lay in between. The CDR3 spans 14 residues. The germline V gene has CDR1 KGHSH and CDR2 LQKENI.

The rearrangement uses TRBV28 and TRBJ2-7; maybe TRBD1 (6 bases). The V end lost 7 bases, the J end lost 6 bases, and 22 bases lay between the germline ends. CDR1 MDHEN and CDR2 SYDVKM come from the germline V gene. CDR3 length equals 15 residues. The CDR3 loop reads CASIPLKGDPFEQYF. CDR3 in DNA: TGTGCCAGCATTCCCCTCAAGGGGGACCCATTCGAGCAGTACTTC. Supplemented by reference TRBV28 and TRBJ2-7, the full variable domain reads DVKVTQSSRYLVKRTGEKVFLECVQDMDHENMFWYRQDPGLGLRLIYFSYDVKMKEKGDIPEGYSVSREKKERFSLILESASTNQTSMYLCASIPLKGDPFEQYFGPGTRLTVT.

This clone was seen a few times. DNA for the CDR3: TGTGCCAGCAGGCCCGGGACAGCAAATCAGCCCCAGCATTTT. Translated, it gives CASRPGTANQPQHF. This rearrangement joins TRBV28 to TRBJ1-5; 7 nucleotides align to TRBD1. Losses at the gene ends were 6 bases for V and 4 bases for J; bases not matched to a gene: 6. The CDR3 spans 14 residues. Per the germline V gene, CDR1 is MDHEN and CDR2 is SYDVKM. The whole variable domain, remainder taken from reference TRBV28 and TRBJ1-5, is DVKVTQSSRYLVKRTGEKVFLECVQDMDHENMFWYRQDPGLGLRLIYFSYDVKMKEKGDIPEGYSVSREKKERFSLILESASTNQTSMYLCASRPGTANQPQHFGDGTRLSIL.

The chain employs TRBV28 and TRBJ1-1; maybe TRBD1 (6 bases). The CDR3 consists of 15 residues. Germline V gene sequence: CDR1 MDHEN, CDR2 SYDVKM. With 5 bases removed from V and 1 base from J, the gap between germline ends came to 14 bases. The CDR3 nucleotides are TGTGCCAGCAGTCCTGCAGGGGTGCGGAACACTGAAGCTTTCTTT. This translates into CASSPAGVRNTEAFF. The full variable domain, rest sourced from reference TRBV28 and TRBJ1-1, is DVKVTQSSRYLVKRTGEKVFLECVQDMDHENMFWYRQDPGLGLRLIYFSYDVKMKEKGDIPEGYSVSREKKERFSLILESASTNQTSMYLCASSPAGVRNTEAFFGQGTRLTVV.

The V and J genes are TRBV12-5 and TRBJ1-2; D is possibly TRBD1 (6 bases). CDR1 is LGHNT and CDR2 is FRNRAP in the germline V gene. V was pared by 5 bases and J by 7 bases, with 17 bases between. This CDR3 contains 14 residues. The CDR3 nucleotides are TGTGCTAGTGGTGACGCCACAGGGAGGGGTGGCTACACCTTC. Amino acid sequence: CASGDATGRGGYTF.

The chain couples TRBV6-1 to TRBJ2-1, with 11 bases identical to TRBD2. The length of the CDR3 is 16 residues. With V trimmed by 0 bases and J by 7 bases, 5 bases remained unmatched. Germline V lookup: CDR1 MNHNS, CDR2 SASEGT. CDR3 amino acids: CASSEATGLAANEQFF. CDR3 bases: TGTGCCAGCAGTGAAGCAACGGGACTAGCGGCAAATGAGCAGTTCTTC.

This clone was picked up one time. The gene calls are TRBV10-3 and TRBJ1-4; TRBD1 might be the D (5 bases). Looked up from germline, CDR1 is ENHRY and CDR2 is SYGVKD. This CDR3 is built from 16 residues. Trimming pared 4 bases from V and 3 bases from J, leaving 15 bases between. The CDR3 spells CAISAPPGGPNEKLFF. CDR3 DNA: TGTGCCATCAGTGCCCCCCCCGGGGGTCCTAATGAAAAACTGTTTTTT.

The V and J genes are TRBV5-5 and TRBJ1-2, with D perhaps TRBD1 (6 bases). Deletions cut 2 bases from V and 1 base from J, with 6 bases between. Germline V gives CDR1 SGHKS, CDR2 YYEKEE (reference sequence). This CDR3 is 13 amino acids long. CDR3 sequence reads: CASSLQGNYGYTF. CDR3 nucleotides: TGTGCCAGCAGCTTACAGGGTAACTATGGCTACACCTTC.

The rearrangement joins TRBV5-4 to TRBJ1-1; 8 bases are shared with TRBD1. The CDR3 has 15 amino acids. J lost 1 base, V lost 6 bases, and 8 bases had no gene match. Per germline, CDR1 SGHNT and CDR2 YYREEE (reference sequence). CDR3 bases: TGTGCCAGCACAAACTACGGACAGGGGAACACTGAAGCTTTCTTT. Protein sequence: CASTNYGQGNTEAFF.

The V call is TRBV25-1, the J call TRBJ1-6, with D unclear. Trimming removed 3 bases from V and 10 bases from J, with 13 bases in between. CDR3 length: 14 amino acids. Germline V gene sequence: CDR1 MGHDK, CDR2 SYGVNS. CDR3 in DNA: TGTGCCAGCAGTGACGACACCCCGGCCTCACCCCTCCACTTT. It is translated as CASSDDTPASPLHF.

This chain connects TRBV10-3 to TRBJ2-2; 13 bases are shared with TRBD2. The CDR3 sequence is 18 residues long. Unmatched junction bases numbered 14, after V lost 10 bases and J lost 3 bases. Germline CDR1 ENHRY, CDR2 SYGVKD. CDR3 amino acids: CATYAGLAGETHTGELFF. CDR3 sequence (DNA): TGTGCCACCTATGCTGGACTAGCGGGAGAGACCCACACCGGGGAGCTGTTTTTT.

The CDR3 nucleotides read TGCAGCGTTGAAGAATCGGGAACAGGGACGGGCACTGAAGCTTTCTTT. It encodes CSVEESGTGTGTEAFF. The chain combines TRBV29-1 with TRBJ1-1; TRBD1 is a possible D gene (6 bases). The CDR3 is made up of 16 amino acids. CDR1 is SQVTM and CDR2 is ANQGSEA in the germline V gene. V was cut by 0 bases and J by 4 bases, with 18 bases left in between.

The chain carries TRBV5-1 and TRBJ1-1; D is perhaps TRBD1 (6 bases). CDR1 is SGHRS and CDR2 is YFSETQ in the germline V gene. Trimming removed 3 bases at V and 5 bases at J, with 20 bases between. The CDR3 has 16 amino acids. CDR3 nucleotides: TGCGCCAGCAGCTCCACCCCACAGGGCATAAGGACTGAAGCTTTCTTT. It yields the protein CASSSTPQGIRTEAFF.

J is TRBJ2-7 and V is TRBV28; 7 positions match TRBD1. CDR1 and CDR2 from the germline V gene are MDHEN and SYDVKM. This CDR3 comprises 13 residues. After removal of 8 bases from V and 3 bases from J, the junction contained 7 bases not matched to a gene. CDR3 protein: CASGSGGGYEQYF. The CDR3 nucleotides read TGTGCCAGCGGGTCAGGGGGTGGCTACGAGCAGTACTTC.

The chain couples TRBV9 to TRBJ2-1; 10 positions agree with TRBD2. This CDR3 has 15 amino acids. The junction had 1 base not matched to a gene; V was cut back by 0 bases and J by 4 bases. Germline CDR1 is SGDLS and CDR2 is YYNGEE. The CDR3 DNA reads as TGTGCCAGCAGCGTAGAACTAGCGGGGTACAATGAGCAGTTCTTC. This translates into CASSVELAGYNEQFF.

V is TRBV5-1 and J is TRBJ2-1; the match to TRBD1 covers 8 bases. V shed 4 bases, J shed 3 bases, and the junction held 9 bases outside the gene matches. Per the germline V gene, CDR1 is SGHRS and CDR2 is YFSETQ. This CDR3 has 16 residues. CDR3 amino acids: CASSLPSGGHYNEQFF. In nucleotides, the CDR3 is TGCGCCAGCAGCCTCCCTTCAGGGGGCCACTACAATGAGCAGTTCTTC. Complete variable domain (other parts from reference TRBV5-1 and TRBJ2-1): KAGVTQTPRYLIKTRGQQVTLSCSPISGHRSVSWYQQTPGQGLQFLFEYFSETQRNKGNFPGRFSGRQFSNSRSEMNVSTLELGDSALYLCASSLPSGGHYNEQFFGPGTRLTVL.

The rearrangement links TRBV6-5 to TRBJ2-1; 8 nucleotides align to TRBD2. Looked up from germline, CDR1 is MNHEY and CDR2 is SVGAGI. The ends lost 8 bases at V and 0 bases at J; junction bases unmatched: 6. The CDR3 runs to 15 residues. CDR3 nucleotides: TGTGCCAGCCTTTCTGGGACTAGCTCCTACAATGAGCAGTTCTTC. Translated: CASLSGTSSYNEQFF.

J is TRBJ2-1 and V is TRBV5-1; 10 positions agree with TRBD2. CDR3 length equals 15 residues. CDR1 SGHRS and CDR2 YFSETQ come from the germline V gene. With V trimmed by 1 base and J by 6 bases, 4 bases remained unmatched. The CDR3 loop reads CASSLSLAGANEQFF. As DNA, the CDR3 is TGCGCCAGCAGCTTGAGCCTAGCGGGAGCCAATGAGCAGTTCTTC.

The chain recombines TRBV3-1 (or the pseudogene TRBV3-2) with TRBJ1-5; TRBD1 agrees at 12 bases. The CDR3 has 18 amino acids. The germline V gene has CDR1 LGHDT and CDR2 YNNKEL (reference sequence). Trimming removed 3 bases from V and 6 bases from J; junction bases left unmatched: 12. CDR3 coding DNA: TGTGCCAGCAGCCAGGTGGGTTCGGGACAGGGGGCGGGTCAGCCCCAGCATTTT. Translated: CASSQVGSGQGAGQPQHF.

V and J are TRBV6-5 and TRBJ1-1, with TRBD1 matching over 8 bases. CDR3 length: 14 residues. Germline trimming cut 6 bases from V and 1 base from J; bases unmatched to any gene: 4. The germline CDR1 and CDR2 sequences are MNHEY and SVGAGI. The CDR3 DNA reads TGTGCCAGCAGCGGAGACAGGGGGAACACTGAAGCTTTCTTT. As protein: CASSGDRGNTEAFF.

CDR3 sequence: CASSLGQGFIQPQHF. CDR3 DNA sequence: TGTGCCAGCAGTTTGGGCCAGGGATTTATCCAGCCCCAGCATTTT. J is TRBJ1-5 and V is TRBV28; D is perhaps TRBD1 (5 bases). Per the germline V gene, CDR1 is MDHEN and CDR2 is SYDVKM. This CDR3 is built from 15 residues. V was clipped by 3 bases and J by 7 bases, with 16 bases between them. Based on the CDR3 plus reference TRBV28 and TRBJ1-5, the full variable domain is DVKVTQSSRYLVKRTGEKVFLECVQDMDHENMFWYRQDPGLGLRLIYFSYDVKMKEKGDIPEGYSVSREKKERFSLILESASTNQTSMYLCASSLGQGFIQPQHFGDGTRLSIL.

V and J are TRBV27 and TRBJ2-3; D is perhaps TRBD2 (6 bases). Germline lookup yields CDR1 MNHEY and CDR2 SMNVEV (reference sequence). The length of the CDR3 is 14 residues. V lost 7 bases and J lost 6, with 17 bases in between. The CDR3 loop reads CASTGLLQADTQYF. CDR3 sequence (DNA): TGTGCCAGCACGGGACTTCTCCAGGCGGATACGCAGTATTTT.